This TCR beta chain appears in the sequencing data of a study of blood T cell repertoires in COVID-19. The overall study: Acute-phase and convalescent COVID-19 samples originated in the United States, Italy and Spain. T cells, B-cell-depleted T cells, or PBMCs provided the cDNA or gDNA that served as material.

Clones were sequenced by immunoSEQ multiplex PCR, and TCRdb holds only the in-frame ones, with some missing. The sample has around 290,000 clones; more than 70% are singletons. Notes on this clone: At the DNA level, this CDR3 is encoded by other sequences in the same sample as well.

Cohort assignment relied on participant-reported clinical history. Sequences were obtained from PBMCs or T cells enriched from blood (not recorded which). The sequence was obtained from a woman aged 60 to 75 in a cohort exposed to, infected with or recovered from COVID-19 (not recorded which).

CDR3 amino acids: CASSPYGGSSYEQYF. As DNA, the CDR3 is TGTGCCAGCTCACCATATGGCGGGAGCTCCTACGAGCAGTACTTC. The chain carries TRBV18 and TRBJ2-7, with 7 bases matching TRBD2. This CDR3 has 15 residues. V lost 2 bases, J lost 0 bases, and 4 bases stayed unmatched. Looked up from germline, CDR1 is KGHSH and CDR2 is LQKENI.